One and the same sample provided the 30 T cell receptor beta chains below, sequenced in a study of cytomegalovirus exposure and HLA in healthy donors. PCR involved 60 Vbeta and 13 Jbeta primers. Clones were read by immunoSEQ multiplex PCR, and TCRdb kept only the in-frame ones, dropping some. The sample consists of about 140,000 clones, around three quarters of them appearing once. Source material: PBMCs. Receptors originate from a man aged 35-49 years in good health and CMV-seropositive.

This clone showed up just a few times. The rearrangement joins TRBV20-1 to TRBJ2-7; TRBD1 aligns across 7 bases. Germline V gives CDR1 DFQATT, CDR2 SNEGSKA (reference sequence). The trim removed 5 bases at V and 6 bases at J, leaving 4 bases unmatched. CDR3 length equals 11 residues. The CDR3 loop reads CSASGQLEQYF. The CDR3, as DNA: TGCAGTGCTTCGGGACAGCTCGAGCAGTACTTC.

The chain has TRBV6-5 and TRBJ2-3; a weak D match, TRBD1 (5 bases). The CDR3 is 15 amino acids. The germline CDR1 and CDR2 sequences are MNHEY and SVGAGI. The germline V and J ends were trimmed by 3 bases and 1 base, with 11 bases remaining between them. CDR3 nucleotides: TGTGCCAGCAGTTATAGGCAGGGCCGCACAGATACGCAGTATTTT. Its protein product is CASSYRQGRTDTQYF.

The chain links TRBV27 to TRBJ2-2; 11 bases are a match to TRBD1. V shed 3 bases, J shed 4 bases, and the junction held 10 bases outside the gene matches. The CDR3 totals 18 residues. Germline loops: CDR1 MNHEY, CDR2 SMNVEV (reference sequence). CDR3 coding DNA: TGTGCCAGCAGTTTCTTCCTGTCCGGGACAGGGGGCACCGGGGAGCTGTTTTTT. Translating gives CASSFFLSGTGGTGELFF.

This chain uses TRBV9 with TRBJ2-1, with D possibly being TRBD2 (5 bases). V lost 3 bases and J lost 4, with 8 bases in between. The CDR3 covers 13 residues. The germline gives CDR1 SGDLS, CDR2 YYNGEE. The CDR3 DNA follows: TGTGCCAGCAGCGCGGGGTCTTACAATGAGCAGTTCTTC. It yields the protein CASSAGSYNEQFF.

This clone was seen a single time. This chain connects TRBV4-3 to TRBJ2-7, with D possibly TRBD2 on 6 matching bases. The CDR3 runs 14 residues. V lost 2 bases, J lost 2 bases, and 10 bases lay in between. Per germline, CDR1 LGHNA and CDR2 YSLEER. The CDR3 DNA reads TGCGCCAGCAGCCAACGAACGGGGGCCTACGAGCAGTACTTC. Its protein product is CASSQRTGAYEQYF.

The chain combines TRBV27 with TRBJ2-7, with unresolved D. Trimming left V 2 bases short and J 0 bases short, with 11 bases between. Germline CDR1 reads MNHEY; CDR2 reads SMNVEV (reference sequence). The CDR3 sequence is 15 residues long. CDR3 loop: CASSLIWATSYEQYF. As DNA, the CDR3 is TGTGCCAGCAGTTTAATCTGGGCGACCTCCTACGAGCAGTACTTC.

This clone was picked up one time. The chain links TRBV7-6 to TRBJ2-7; 7 bases agree with TRBD1. The germline CDR1 and CDR2 sequences are SGHVS and FNYEAQ. The CDR3 is 19 residues long. V was pared by 1 base and J by 1 base, with 16 bases of the junction left unmatched. The CDR3: CASSLVWSPRDSVSYEQYF. CDR3 sequence (DNA): TGTGCCAGCAGCTTAGTCTGGAGTCCACGGGACAGCGTTTCCTACGAGCAGTACTTC. Supplemented by reference TRBV7-6 and TRBJ2-7, the full variable domain reads GAGVSQSPRYKVTKRGQDVALRCDPISGHVSLYWYRQALGQGPEFLTYFNYEAQQDKSGLPNDRFSAERPEGSISTLTIQRTEQRDSAMYRCASSLVWSPRDSVSYEQYFGPGTRLTVT.

This chain uses TRBV19 with TRBJ2-1; 12 positions agree with TRBD2. The CDR3 covers 16 residues. Germline values: CDR1 LNHDA, CDR2 SQIVND (reference sequence). Unmatched junction bases numbered 3, after V lost 5 bases and J lost 1 base. The CDR3 loop reads CASSALAGGSYNEQFF. In nucleotides, the CDR3 is TGTGCCAGTAGTGCACTAGCGGGGGGTTCCTACAATGAGCAGTTCTTC. Looking up the rest from reference TRBV19 and TRBJ2-1 gives the full variable domain: DGGITQSPKYLFRKEGQNVTLSCEQNLNHDAMYWYRQDPGQGLRLIYYSQIVNDFQKGDIAEGYSVSREKKESFPLTVTSAQKNPTAFYLCASSALAGGSYNEQFFGPGTRLTVL.

The chain employs TRBV4-2 and TRBJ2-7; tentatively, D is TRBD2 (5 bases). In germline, CDR1 is LGHNA, CDR2 YNFKEQ. The CDR3 covers 15 residues. V gave up 5 bases and J gave up 6 bases, with 20 bases separating them. The CDR3 DNA follows: TGTGCCAGCAGCGCTACACTAGGTAGCGCAAGCGAGCAGTACTTC. This codes for CASSATLGSASEQYF.

V gene TRBV7-9 combines with J gene TRBJ1-1; unclear D gene. The V and J ends lost 5 bases and 3 bases respectively, with 13 bases between them. This CDR3 comprises 14 residues. Germline V CDR1 and CDR2: SEHNR, FQNEAQ (reference sequence). CDR3 sequence (DNA): TGTGCCAGCAGCACGAATAGCGGCCACACTGAAGCTTTCTTT. Its translation is CASSTNSGHTEAFF. The entire variable domain, with the rest obtained from reference TRBV7-9 and TRBJ1-1, is as follows: DTGVSQNPRHKITKRGQNVTFRCDPISEHNRLYWYRQTLGQGPEFLTYFQNEAQLEKSRLLSDRFSAERPKGSFSTLEIQRTEQGDSAMYLCASSTNSGHTEAFFGQGTRLTVV.

This chain connects TRBV7-9 to TRBJ2-3; 8 nucleotides agree with TRBD1. The CDR3 runs to 12 residues. Germline loops: CDR1 SEHNR, CDR2 FQNEAQ (reference sequence). The V and J ends lost 5 bases and 9 bases, in that order; junction bases with no gene match: 4. CDR3 amino acids: CASSQGAGTQYF. DNA of the CDR3: TGTGCCAGCAGCCAGGGGGCTGGAACGCAGTATTTT. Combining the CDR3 with reference TRBV7-9 and TRBJ2-3 gives the whole variable domain DTGVSQNPRHKITKRGQNVTFRCDPISEHNRLYWYRQTLGQGPEFLTYFQNEAQLEKSRLLSDRFSAERPKGSFSTLEIQRTEQGDSAMYLCASSQGAGTQYFGPGTRLTVL.

This chain links TRBV15 with TRBJ1-5; 7 bases map to TRBD1. The V and J ends lost 10 bases and 4 bases, in that order; junction bases with no gene match: 4. The CDR3 has 12 amino acids. Germline V lookup: CDR1 LNHNV, CDR2 YYDKDF (reference sequence). CDR3 region: CASATGNQPQHF. CDR3 DNA sequence: TGTGCCAGCGCGACAGGGAATCAGCCCCAGCATTTT.

The chain recombines TRBV7-2 with TRBJ1-2, with TRBD1 as a possible D gene (6 bases). The CDR3 loop spans 14 amino acids. Germline loops: CDR1 SGHTA, CDR2 FQGNSA. Trimming pared 5 bases from V and 6 bases from J, leaving 16 bases between. In DNA form, the CDR3 reads TGTGCCAGCAGCCCTTCAGGGGTATTGGATGGCTACACCTTC. It specifies CASSPSGVLDGYTF.

The gene calls are TRBV7-2 and TRBJ2-3; the match to TRBD2 covers 11 bases. CDR1 is SGHTA and CDR2 is FQGNSA in the germline V gene. The trim removed 1 base at V and 4 bases at J, leaving 10 bases unmatched. The CDR3 runs to 18 residues. The CDR3 DNA reads TGTGCCAGCAGCTTAGGACTTATAGCGGGGGGGAGGGCAGATACGCAGTATTTT. It is translated as CASSLGLIAGGRADTQYF.

This clone was observed a handful of times. J is TRBJ2-7 and V is TRBV15; 8 bases are shared with TRBD1. Germline V gene lookup returns CDR1 LNHNV and CDR2 YYDKDF (reference sequence). This CDR3 region has 16 residues. Unmatched junction bases numbered 13, after V lost 5 bases and J lost 4 bases. DNA of the CDR3: TGTGCCACCAGCGGGAGTCGGGACAGGATTGCTTACGAGCAGTACTTC. Translating gives CATSGSRDRIAYEQYF.

CDR3 protein: CASSVRQGAEAFF. DNA of the CDR3: TGTGCCAGCAGTGTTAGACAGGGCGCTGAAGCTTTCTTT. J is TRBJ1-1 and V is TRBV27, with 7 nucleotides matching TRBD1. Trimming at V came to 5 bases and at J to 6 bases, leaving 6 bases not matched to a gene. The V gene's germline CDR1 is MNHEY and CDR2 SMNVEV (reference sequence). The CDR3 extends over 13 amino acids.

Only a few counts were recorded for this clone. The chain employs TRBV6-6 and TRBJ2-7, with D perhaps TRBD2 (7 bases). Trimming removed 4 bases at V and 0 bases at J, with 13 bases between. CDR3 size: 15 residues. CDR1 and CDR2 from the germline V gene are MNHNY and SVGAGI (reference sequence). CDR3 coding DNA: TGTGCCAGCAGTTCGGGGGGCCCGAGCTCCTACGAGCAGTACTTC. Its translation is CASSSGGPSSYEQYF.

This sequence joins TRBV5-1 and TRBJ2-1; 9 positions match TRBD2. The CDR3 spans 16 residues. The V gene end was trimmed by 5 bases and the J gene end by 3 bases; junction bases not matched to a gene: 9. Germline V lookup: CDR1 SGHRS, CDR2 YFSETQ. CDR3 DNA sequence: TGCGCCAGCAGGCCGCCGTCAGCGGGAGGCTACAATGAGCAGTTCTTC. This encodes CASRPPSAGGYNEQFF.

The chain links TRBV2 to TRBJ2-5, with a tentative D call TRBD2 (6 bases). The CDR3 runs 13 residues. CDR1 is SNHLY, CDR2 FYNNEI, per germline. Trimming stripped 8 bases from V and 4 bases from J, with 14 bases between. The DNA for the CDR3 is TGTGCCAGCGGAGTACGGGGGACAGAGACCCAGTACTTC. Its translation is CASGVRGTETQYF.

This clone has a single count. The chain recombines TRBV18 with TRBJ1-5; 10 nucleotides agree with TRBD1. Germline assignment: CDR1 KGHSH and CDR2 LQKENI. The V gene end was trimmed by 3 bases and the J gene end by 4 bases; junction bases not matched to a gene: 3. CDR3 length: 15 residues. CDR3 DNA: TGTGCCAGCTCACCGGACAGGGGGGAGAATCAGCCCCAGCATTTT. It encodes CASSPDRGENQPQHF.

This clone has just one count. The rearrangement uses TRBV28 and TRBJ1-1, with D perhaps TRBD1 (5 bases). Per the germline V gene, CDR1 is MDHEN and CDR2 is SYDVKM. With 8 bases removed from V and 4 bases from J, the gap between germline ends came to 20 bases. The CDR3 is made up of 15 amino acids. This CDR3 reads CASPGRTGDGTEAFF. As DNA, the CDR3 is TGTGCCAGCCCCGGACGGACGGGGGATGGCACTGAAGCTTTCTTT.

The V gene is TRBV30, the J gene TRBJ2-4, with D perhaps TRBD2 (6 bases). The CDR3 contains 14 residues. Germline CDR1 is GTSNPN and CDR2 is SVGIG (reference sequence). Trimming removed 5 bases from V and 0 bases from J, with 11 bases in between. CDR3 region: CAWGRELAKNIQYF. In nucleotides, the CDR3 is TGTGCCTGGGGGCGGGAACTAGCCAAAAACATTCAGTACTTC.

The CDR3 spells CASSQGTIPHEQFF. CDR3 bases: TGTGCCAGCAGCCAGGGGACTATACCGCATGAGCAGTTCTTC. The chain combines TRBV5-4 with TRBJ2-1; D might be TRBD2 (7 bases). The CDR3 extends over 14 amino acids. The germline V gene has CDR1 SGHNT and CDR2 YYREEE (reference sequence). Trimming removed 4 bases at V and 8 bases at J, with 16 bases between. Full variable domain (remainder filled in from reference TRBV5-4 and TRBJ2-1): ETGVTQSPTHLIKTRGQQVTLRCSSQSGHNTVSWYQQALGQGPQFIFQYYREEENGRGNFPPRFSGLQFPNYSSELNVNALELDDSALYLCASSQGTIPHEQFFGPGTRLTVL.

The rearrangement links TRBV28 to TRBJ1-2, with D unclear. Germline-derived CDR1 and CDR2 are MDHEN and SYDVKM. CDR3 length: 14 amino acids. V lost 2 bases, J lost 8 bases, and 15 bases lay in between. The CDR3 nucleotides are TGTGCCAGCAGTTTAGAATTAGTTATCGCGGGCTACACCTTC. It yields the protein CASSLELVIAGYTF.

The chain links TRBV10-3 to TRBJ2-3; the match to TRBD2 covers 7 bases. V was pared by 4 bases and J by 2 bases, with 3 bases of the junction left unmatched. The CDR3 consists of 14 residues. In germline, CDR1 is ENHRY, CDR2 SYGVKD. CDR3 DNA sequence: TGTGCCATCAGTGCTAGCGGATACACAGATACGCAGTATTTT. This codes for CAISASGYTDTQYF.

The rearrangement joins TRBV7-8 to TRBJ2-7; TRBD2 might be the D (7 bases). The CDR3 has 17 residues. Trimming pared 4 bases from V and 1 base from J, leaving 20 bases between. From germline, CDR1 is SGHVS and CDR2 FQNEAQ. The CDR3 sequence is CASSSLLWGGLSYEQYF. The CDR3 DNA sequence: TGTGCCAGCAGCTCGCTCTTGTGGGGGGGCTTGTCCTACGAGCAGTACTTC.

This clone showed up just once. The chain is built from TRBV5-4 and TRBJ1-1; perhaps TRBD1 as D (5 bases). This CDR3 spans 17 amino acids. Deletions cut 6 bases from V and 4 bases from J, with 25 bases between. Per germline, CDR1 SGHNT and CDR2 YYREEE (reference sequence). This CDR3 reads CASTPRLEVPGGTEAFF. The CDR3 nucleotides are TGTGCCAGCACCCCGAGGTTAGAGGTACCCGGGGGCACTGAAGCTTTCTTT.

In this sample, this clone turned up a few times. V and J are TRBV9 and TRBJ2-5; maybe TRBD2 (7 bases). The DNA end is a closer match to TRBJ2-7, so the J assignment may be wrong. Germline CDR1 is SGDLS and CDR2 is YYNGEE. This CDR3 is built from 15 residues. The CDR3 DNA reads TGTGCCAGCAGCCCCCTGGGGGGGGCCGGATACGAGCAGTACTTC. It yields the protein CASSPLGGAGYEQYF.

This chain links TRBV27 with TRBJ1-2; D gene ambiguous. The germline V gene encodes CDR1 MNHEY and CDR2 SMNVEV (reference sequence). V lost 3 bases and J lost 4, with 9 bases in between. This CDR3 has 13 amino acids. DNA for the CDR3: TGTGCCAGCAGTTTGAGTGCCTCCTATGGCTACACCTTC. This encodes CASSLSASYGYTF.

This rearrangement joins TRBV6-6 to TRBJ1-3; a weak D match, TRBD1 (6 bases). CDR3 length equals 13 residues. V gave up 11 bases and J gave up 2 bases, with 13 bases separating them. CDR1 and CDR2 from the germline V gene are MNHNY and SVGAGI (reference sequence). CDR3: CASLQGTGNTIYF. CDR3 bases: TGTGCCTCACTACAGGGCACTGGAAACACCATATATTTT.